This TCR beta chain is from a study of T cells and Merkel cell carcinoma outcomes. Study results and limitations: In Merkel cell carcinoma, repertoire and T-cell density reportedly predicted outcomes.

The CDR3 has 15 residues. Germline trimming cut 3 bases from V and 5 bases from J; bases unmatched to any gene: 5. Germline CDR1 and CDR2: SGDLS and YYNGEE. Of note for this clone: As yet, its antigen is unknown.

Assay used: immunoSEQ multiplex PCR; TCRdb lists only in-frame clones, some missing. Among thousands of clones listed, 85% were seen once. The receptor's source is a human donor with Merkel cell carcinoma. The chain couples TRBV9 to TRBJ2-5; 12 bases agree with TRBD1. The sequenced sample consisted of tumor tissue from Merkel cell carcinoma. Written as DNA, the CDR3 is TGTGCCAGCAGCGCCGGGACAGGGGGCATGGAGACCCAGTACTTC. Its protein is CASSAGTGGMETQYF.